These T cell receptor beta chains were read from a single sample in a study of cytomegalovirus exposure and HLA in healthy donors. Profiled with immunoSEQ multiplex PCR; TCRdb holds only in-frame clones, not every one. The sample carries 150,000 or so clones, 80% to 90% recorded once. The sample consisted of PBMCs. The receptor source for this set is a man younger than 35 in good health and CMV-seropositive. Each CDR3 is given with its conserved first and last residue. Each record gives: clone size, J gene, V gene, D gene, CDR3 DNA, CDR3 protein. A D gene is named only where the DNA matches it firmly. The listing skips clone size in some rows; elsewhere it reads once, few, many or a size class.

size: .
J: TRBJ1-1
V: TRBV11-3
D: .
DNA: TGTGCCAGCAGTGGAGATTCTGAAGCTTTCTTT
CDR3: CASSGDSEAFF

size: .
J: TRBJ1-2
V: TRBV5-4
D: .
DNA: TGTGCCAGCAGCCCGGGAGAATATGGCTACACCTTC
CDR3: CASSPGEYGYTF

size: .
J: TRBJ1-1
V: TRBV5-1
D: .
DNA: TGCGCCAGCACCCAAACTGGGAACACTGAAGCTTTCTTT
CDR3: CASTQTGNTEAFF

size: .
J: TRBJ1-2
V: TRBV7-2
D: TRBD1
DNA: TGTGCCAGCAGCTCACAACCGGGACAGGGCTATGGCTACACCTTC
CDR3: CASSSQPGQGYGYTF

size: .
J: TRBJ1-5
V: TRBV29-1
D: .
DNA: TGCAGCGTTGAAACCAGTACCGATCAGCCCCAGCATTTT
CDR3: CSVETSTDQPQHF

size: .
J: TRBJ2-7
V: TRBV7-9
D: TRBD2
DNA: TGTGCCAGCAGTCGTAGCGGGGGGCCTCACTACGAGCAGTACTTC
CDR3: CASSRSGGPHYEQYF

size: .
J: TRBJ2-5
V: TRBV18
D: .
DNA: TGTGCCAGCTCGACCCCCTCCTCCCCGGGTTCGGAGACCCAGTACTTC
CDR3: CASSTPSSPGSETQYF

size: .
J: TRBJ1-2
V: TRBV2
D: TRBD1
DNA: TGTGCCAGCAGTGAACCGACAGGGGGCTATGGCTACACCTTC
CDR3: CASSEPTGGYGYTF

size: .
J: TRBJ2-3
V: TRBV5-1
D: .
DNA: TGCGCCAGCAGCTTGGGACAGGACACAGATACGCAGTATTTT
CDR3: CASSLGQDTDTQYF

size: .
J: TRBJ1-4
V: TRBV5-6
D: .
DNA: TGTGCCAGCAGCTTCCGGACGGGAGCAACTAATGAAAAACTGTTTTTT
CDR3: CASSFRTGATNEKLFF

size: .
J: TRBJ2-4
V: TRBV6-5
D: .
DNA: TGTGCCAGCAGTTTGACAAACAGTCAGTACTTC
CDR3: CASSLTNSQYF

size: .
J: TRBJ1-1
V: TRBV29-1
D: .
DNA: TGCAGCGCCCGGGGGGCGAACACTGAAGCTTTCTTT
CDR3: CSARGANTEAFF

size: .
J: TRBJ2-7
V: TRBV9
D: TRBD2
DNA: TGTGCCAGCAGCCCACCAGGACTAGCCTACGAGCAGTACTTC
CDR3: CASSPPGLAYEQYF

size: .
J: TRBJ1-2
V: TRBV7-2
D: .
DNA: TGTGCCAGCAGCCCGCTTTTAGGGGATGGCTACACCTTC
CDR3: CASSPLLGDGYTF

size: .
J: TRBJ1-6
V: TRBV30
D: .
DNA: TGTGCCTGGACTGTGGAGCAGGGGTATAATTCACCCCTCCACTTT
CDR3: CAWTVEQGYNSPLHF

size: .
J: TRBJ2-1
V: TRBV7-3
D: .
DNA: TGTGCCAGCAGCTTGGATAGGGGCTCCTACAATGAGCAGTTCTTC
CDR3: CASSLDRGSYNEQFF

size: .
J: TRBJ1-5
V: TRBV19
D: TRBD1
DNA: TGTGCCAGTAGTATAGAGGGGACAGGGAATCAGCCCCAGCATTTT
CDR3: CASSIEGTGNQPQHF

size: few
J: TRBJ1-5
V: TRBV7-2
D: .
DNA: TGTGCCAGCAGCTTGGGGGGTGGGCGCAATCAGCCCCAGCATTTT
CDR3: CASSLGGGRNQPQHF

size: .
J: TRBJ1-4
V: TRBV4-1
D: TRBD1
DNA: TGCGCCAGCAGCCAACCAGACAGGGAAGGTGAAAAACTGTTTTTT
CDR3: CASSQPDREGEKLFF

size: .
J: TRBJ1-1
V: TRBV4-2
D: TRBD1
DNA: TGTGCCAGCAGCCAAGATGAGGGCGCAGGGGGCGGGTACACTGAAGCTTTCTTT
CDR3: CASSQDEGAGGGYTEAFF

size: .
J: TRBJ1-1
V: TRBV7-2
D: .
DNA: TGTGCCAGCAGCGGGGGGATTACCACTGAAGCTTTCTTT
CDR3: CASSGGITTEAFF

size: .
J: TRBJ1-2
V: TRBV30
D: TRBD1
DNA: TGTGCCTGGGGTACAGGGGGGAGGTATGGCTACACCTTC
CDR3: CAWGTGGRYGYTF

size: .
J: TRBJ2-5
V: TRBV5-1
D: .
DNA: TGCGCCAGCAGCTTGGACCCGGGGAGGCTAGAGACCCAGTACTTC
CDR3: CASSLDPGRLETQYF

size: .
J: TRBJ1-1
V: TRBV11-2
D: .
DNA: TGTGCCAGCAGCTTAGAAGCCACTGAAGCTTTCTTT
CDR3: CASSLEATEAFF

size: .
J: TRBJ2-3
V: TRBV7-9
D: .
DNA: TGTGCCAGCAGCATGCAACTAGGCCCCGGGGATACGCAGTATTTT
CDR3: CASSMQLGPGDTQYF

size: .
J: TRBJ1-2
V: TRBV9
D: .
DNA: TGTGCCAGCAGCTTATCCCCCGGTGTGACACAACCTAACTATGGCTACACCTTC
CDR3: CASSLSPGVTQPNYGYTF

size: .
J: TRBJ2-5
V: TRBV7-2
D: TRBD2
DNA: TGTGCCAGCAGCTTCAGACTAGCGGGGGGCTTTGGGGAGACCCAGTACTTC
CDR3: CASSFRLAGGFGETQYF

size: few
J: TRBJ2-3
V: TRBV6-4
D: TRBD2
DNA: TGTGCCAGCAGTGAAGCGGGGGGGAGCACAGATACGCAGTATTTT
CDR3: CASSEAGGSTDTQYF

size: .
J: TRBJ2-5
V: TRBV18
D: .
DNA: TGTGCCAGCTCATCAGACAGTTTTGTGACCCAGTACTTC
CDR3: CASSSDSFVTQYF

size: .
J: TRBJ1-2
V: TRBV4-3
D: TRBD1
DNA: TGCGCCAGCAGCCAAGATAGGACAGGGCGAACCCCCTATGGCTACACCTTC
CDR3: CASSQDRTGRTPYGYTF

size: .
J: TRBJ1-4
V: TRBV4-1
D: TRBD1
DNA: TGCGCCAGCAGCCATGACAGGGGGCCTAATGAAAAACTGTTTTTT
CDR3: CASSHDRGPNEKLFF

size: once
J: TRBJ2-1
V: TRBV27
D: TRBD2
DNA: TGTGCCTCCTACCGGGGGGGTCCTGTGGATGAGCAGTTCTTC
CDR3: CASYRGGPVDEQFF

size: .
J: TRBJ1-6
V: TRBV6-5
D: .
DNA: TGTGCCAGCACCCCGGACAGCCTGGCGCTCACCCTCCACTTT
CDR3: CASTPDSLALTLHF

size: .
J: TRBJ1-5
V: TRBV7-2
D: .
DNA: TGTGCCAGCAGCTTAGTGGGGGCGAGTCTGCCCCAGCATTTT
CDR3: CASSLVGASLPQHF

size: .
J: TRBJ2-5
V: TRBV19
D: .
DNA: TGTGCCAGTAGTATGGAAAGACTATCGCAAGAGACCCAGTACTTC
CDR3: CASSMERLSQETQYF